The T cell receptor (beta chain) under discussion was sequenced for a study of T cells in Graves' hyperthyroidism and ophthalmopathy. The CDR3 sequence is 17 residues long. Germline lookup yields CDR1 DFQATT and CDR2 SNEGSKA (reference sequence). V shed 5 bases and J 3 bases; nucleotides not matched to a gene: 10. Notes on this clonotype: What it binds is not known.

Amplified regions were TCR beta CDR3 sequences from RNA transcripts. The primer set for the first-round RT-PCR of the TCR CDR3 was HTBI. Via MiXCR, TCRdb re-called the multiplex PCR reads, giving one row per CDR3 protein. The sample yields 450,000 to 700,000 distinct CDR3 sequences, about 43% seen once. The study's findings and limits: Most clonotypes expanded in thyroid above 0.001 were likewise present in blood. In the analysis, a 13 V-J model separated ophthalmopathy from stable hyperthyroidism.

Each diagnosis drew on symptoms, thyroxine, TRAb, thyroid ultrasound and orbital computed tomography findings. This TCR was recovered from an adult woman with Graves' disease, either hyperthyroidism or ophthalmopathy (not recorded which). The sample comprised peripheral blood or thyroid tissue (not recorded which). V usage is TRBV20-1 and J usage is TRBJ2-7, with 16 bases fitting TRBD2. The CDR3, as DNA: TGCAGTGCTCCCGGGACTAGCGGGAGGGTCGGCTTCTACGAGCAGTACTTC. This translates into CSAPGTSGRVGFYEQYF.